This T cell receptor (beta chain) was recovered during a study of shared clonotypes between healthy human individuals. The CDR3 has 13 amino acids. Deletions cut 8 bases from V and 4 bases from J, with 12 bases between. Germline values: CDR1 SGHTA, CDR2 FQGTGA. Using immunoSEQ multiplex PCR, the repertoire was profiled, and TCRdb retains in-frame clones only, with some absent. This sample has around 500,000 clones, with about 85% found just once. The V and J genes are TRBV7-3 and TRBJ2-1, with D possibly matching TRBD2 (6 bases). The sample comprised PBMCs. The TCR was taken from a woman aged 35 to 49 in good health. Some clones in this sample may be carry-over from other donors' samples. The CDR3 spells CASGRPGYNEQFF. The CDR3 DNA is TGTGCCAGCGGGAGGCCGGGATACAATGAGCAGTTCTTC.